This entry features one T cell receptor (beta chain) sequence. The antigen is not known. Per the germline V gene, CDR1 is MDHEN and CDR2 is SYDVKM. V was shortened by 1 base and J by 0 bases, with 6 bases between the two germline ends. The CDR3 has 14 amino acids. This entry is derived from a study of T-cell reconstitution after alpha-beta-depleted transplantation in children. General observations from the study: T-cell numbers and diversity one year post-transplant derived largely from freshly generated T cells. Alpha-beta T cells present about two months after transplant were reported to originate from several hundred expanded graft clones. In some patients, recipient T cells and intrathymic progenitors surviving conditioning explained high day-60 diversity.

Using unique molecular identifiers, the investigators prepared the TCRbeta library. One entry per CDR3 protein, called by TCRdb with MiXCR from the PCR reads. This sample has about 470,000 distinct CDR3 sequences, with roughly 43% found just once. The clonotype comes from a girl aged 2 to 10 with aplastic anemia, due to receive a stem cell transplant. V is TRBV28 and J is TRBJ2-5; D is perhaps TRBD2 (5 bases). This specimen consisted of PBMCs, obtained before TCRalphabeta/CD19-depleted stem cell transplant. The CDR3 spells CASSLFGDQETQYF. Written as DNA, the CDR3 is TGTGCCAGCAGTTTATTCGGGGACCAAGAGACCCAGTACTTC.